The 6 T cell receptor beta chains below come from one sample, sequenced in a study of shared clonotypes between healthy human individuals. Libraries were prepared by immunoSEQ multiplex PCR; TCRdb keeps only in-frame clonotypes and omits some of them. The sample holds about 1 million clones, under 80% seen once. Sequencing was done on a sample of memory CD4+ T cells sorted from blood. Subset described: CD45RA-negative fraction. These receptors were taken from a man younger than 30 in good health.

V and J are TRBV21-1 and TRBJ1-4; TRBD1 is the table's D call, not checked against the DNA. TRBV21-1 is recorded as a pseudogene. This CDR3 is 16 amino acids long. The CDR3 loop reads CASSKGRQGINEKLFF. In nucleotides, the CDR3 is TGTGCCAGCAGCAAAGGGAGGCAGGGGATTAATGAAAAACTGTTTTTT.

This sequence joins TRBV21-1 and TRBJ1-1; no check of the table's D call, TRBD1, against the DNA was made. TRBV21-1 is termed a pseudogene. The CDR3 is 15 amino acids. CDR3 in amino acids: CASSKRHQSVTEAFF. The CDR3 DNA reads TGTGCCAGCAGCAAAAGACACCAGTCTGTCACTGAAGCTTTCTTT.

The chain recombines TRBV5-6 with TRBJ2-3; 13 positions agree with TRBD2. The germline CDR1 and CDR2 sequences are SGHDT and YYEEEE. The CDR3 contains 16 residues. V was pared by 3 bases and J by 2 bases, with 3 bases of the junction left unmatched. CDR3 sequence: CASSSGTSGITDTQYF. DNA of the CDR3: TGTGCCAGCAGCTCCGGGACTAGCGGGATCACAGATACGCAGTATTTT.

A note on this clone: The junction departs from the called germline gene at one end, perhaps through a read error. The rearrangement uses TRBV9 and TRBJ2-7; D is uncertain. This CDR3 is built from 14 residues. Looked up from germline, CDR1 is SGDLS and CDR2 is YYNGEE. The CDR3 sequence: CASSPTTASYGQYF. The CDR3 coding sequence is TGTGCCAGCAGCCCGACGACGGCCTCCTACGGGCAGTACTTC.

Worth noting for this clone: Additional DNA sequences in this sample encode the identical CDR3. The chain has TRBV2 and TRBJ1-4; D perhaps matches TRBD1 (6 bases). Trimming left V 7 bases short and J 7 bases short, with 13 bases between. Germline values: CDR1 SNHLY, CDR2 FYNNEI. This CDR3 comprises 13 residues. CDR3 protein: CASNYRESEKLFF. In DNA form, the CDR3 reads TGTGCCAGCAACTACAGGGAAAGTGAAAAACTGTTTTTT.

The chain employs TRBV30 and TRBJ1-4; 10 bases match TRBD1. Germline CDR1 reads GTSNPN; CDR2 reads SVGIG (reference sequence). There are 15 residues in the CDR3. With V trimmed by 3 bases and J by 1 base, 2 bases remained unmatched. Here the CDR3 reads CAWRGDRGTNEKLFF. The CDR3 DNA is TGTGCCTGGAGGGGGGACAGGGGAACTAATGAAAAACTGTTTTTT.